The present T cell receptor (beta chain) was sequenced within a study of identical twins. TCRdb itself ran the 5' RACE reads through MiXCR, one entry per CDR3 protein. The sample records 550,000 to 800,000 distinct CDR3 sequences, under 8.5% being singletons. This clonotype occurred a few times. No antigen is known for it. Study conclusions and caveats: Models underestimated TCR alpha sharing (out-of-frame) in monozygotic twins. While abundant cord blood beta clonotypes carried fewer insertions, memory repertoires showed no such pattern.

The data also belong to a second study, concerning yellow fever vaccine responses in identical twins. Per that paper: Twins' T cell vaccine responses reportedly looked partly convergent, partly personalized.

The sample was PBMCs. This receptor was obtained from a woman aged 18-29 years in good health.

The CDR3 DNA sequence: TGCGCCAGCAGCCAAGAGCTGGGGATCCCCAATCAGCCCCAGCATTTT. Translation gives CASSQELGIPNQPQHF. This chain uses TRBV4-1 with TRBJ1-5; D ambiguous. CDR3 length equals 16 residues. V was clipped by 0 bases and J by 3 bases, with 12 bases between them. The germline CDR1 and CDR2 sequences are MGHRA and YSYEKL.